Listed below are T cell receptor beta chains from one sample, sequenced in a study of response to subunit inactivated influenza vaccine. TCRdb called the RT-PCR reads again in MiXCR, with one record for every CDR3 protein. This sample has 750,000 to 850,000 distinct CDR3 sequences, with approximately 17% found just once. Sequenced here: PBMCs from blood, sampled 5 days after vaccination. Receptors were obtained from a man aged 45-60 years who received an inactivated influenza vaccine. The CDR3 runs from the conserved cysteine through the conserved F or W. The order of the fields is clone size, V gene, J gene, D gene, CDR3 protein, CDR3 DNA. D genes are given only for firm matches. The size entry is marked missing in some rows and otherwise reads once, few, many or a size class.

>few|TRBV5-1|TRBJ2-5|TRBD1
CASSSGQGAVETQYF
TGCGCCAGCAGTTCCGGACAGGGGGCTGTGGAGACCCAGTACTTC
>few|TRBV5-8|TRBJ1-2|-
CASSLVTGGSAGVGYTF
TGTGCCAGCAGCTTGGTGACGGGGGGGAGTGCCGGTGTAGGCTACACCTTC
>-|TRBV7-9|TRBJ1-6|-
CASSLEKVGSALHF
TGTGCCAGCAGCTTAGAAAAGGTGGGCTCTGCCCTCCACTTT
>few|TRBV10-3|TRBJ1-1|TRBD1
CAISDGTANTEAFF
TGTGCCATCAGTGATGGGACAGCGAACACTGAAGCTTTCTTT
>few|TRBV7-2|TRBJ2-7|TRBD2
CASSLPGGPREQYF
TGTGCCAGCAGCCTCCCGGGAGGGCCGCGTGAGCAGTACTTC
>few|TRBV20-1|TRBJ2-1|-
CSARVPFSYNEQFF
TGCAGTGCTAGAGTTCCGTTCTCCTACAATGAGCAGTTCTTC
>few|TRBV20-1|TRBJ2-7|-
CSGMSGSSYEQYF
TGCAGTGGTATGTCTGGGAGCTCCTACGAGCAGTACTTC
>-|TRBV6-1|TRBJ2-5|-
CASRLNRDLSGTQYF
TGTGCCAGCAGACTTAATAGGGACTTAAGTGGGACCCAGTACTTC
>many|TRBV5-1|TRBJ2-7|-
CASSLTSPYEQYF
TGCGCCAGCAGCTTAACTAGCCCCTACGAGCAGTACTTC
>few|TRBV4-3|TRBJ2-3|TRBD2
CASSPGGAADTQYF
TGCGCCAGCAGCCCGGGGGGAGCAGCTGATACGCAGTATTTT
>many|TRBV20-1|TRBJ2-1|TRBD2
CSARMEPSGLQTEQFF
TGCAGTGCTAGGATGGAGCCTAGCGGCTTACAAACCGAGCAGTTCTTC
>few|TRBV6-1|TRBJ1-1|-
CASSRTRPSGNTEAFF
TGTGCCAGCAGCAGGACAAGGCCCTCTGGGAACACTGAAGCTTTCTTT
>few|TRBV11-2|TRBJ2-3|TRBD2
CASSFVERGLRGGTQYF
TGTGCCAGCAGCTTCGTCGAGCGGGGACTTAGGGGAGGCACGCAGTATTTT
>few|TRBV4-2|TRBJ1-1|-
CASSQGGPGTEAFF
TGTGCCAGCAGCCAAGGGGGGCCCGGCACTGAAGCTTTCTTT
>few|TRBV6-2/TRBV6-3|TRBJ2-1|-
CASSYTPSMWISLLNNEQFF
TGTGCCAGCAGTTACACCCCCTCTATGTGGATTTCACTACTCAACAATGAGCAGTTCTTC
>-|TRBV20-1|TRBJ1-1|-
CSAQLRRRQNTEAFF
TGCAGTGCCCAACTTAGGCGACGGCAGAACACTGAAGCTTTCTTT
>-|TRBV13|TRBJ2-5|TRBD2
CASSPQAASGAMTEETQYF
TGTGCCAGCAGTCCACAAGCGGCTAGCGGAGCGATGACCGAAGAGACCCAGTACTTC
>few|TRBV11-2|TRBJ2-1|-
CASSVRFGPYNEQFF
TGTGCCAGCAGCGTAAGGTTCGGACCTTACAATGAGCAGTTCTTC
>few|TRBV5-1|TRBJ2-5|TRBD2
CASSLGSGGYTQETQYF
TGCGCCAGCAGCTTGGGCAGCGGGGGCTACACCCAAGAGACCCAGTACTTC
>many|TRBV20-1|TRBJ2-1|-
CSARGPRERVFNGGYEQFF
TGCAGTGCTAGAGGGCCTAGGGAGCGGGTCTTCAACGGGGGATATGAGCAGTTCTTC
>-|TRBV6-5|TRBJ2-3|-
CASSYKGRRGDTQYF
TGTGCCAGCAGTTACAAGGGGCGCCGAGGAGATACGCAGTATTTT
>-|TRBV9|TRBJ2-5|TRBD1
CASSVEGQGETQYF
TGTGCCAGCAGCGTAGAGGGACAGGGCGAGACCCAGTACTTC